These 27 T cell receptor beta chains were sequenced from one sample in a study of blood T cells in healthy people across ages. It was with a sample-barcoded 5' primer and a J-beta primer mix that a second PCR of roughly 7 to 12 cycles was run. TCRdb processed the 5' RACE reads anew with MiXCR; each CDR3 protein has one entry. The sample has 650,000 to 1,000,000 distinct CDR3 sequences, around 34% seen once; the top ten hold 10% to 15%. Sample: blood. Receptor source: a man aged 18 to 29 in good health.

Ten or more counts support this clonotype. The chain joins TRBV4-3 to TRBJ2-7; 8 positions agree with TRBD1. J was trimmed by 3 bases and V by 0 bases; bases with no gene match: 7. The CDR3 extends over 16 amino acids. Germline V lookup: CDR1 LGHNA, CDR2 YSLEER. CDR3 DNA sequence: TGCGCCAGCAGCCAAGAAGGAGGACAGGGACTCTACGAGCAGTACTTC. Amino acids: CASSQEGGQGLYEQYF.

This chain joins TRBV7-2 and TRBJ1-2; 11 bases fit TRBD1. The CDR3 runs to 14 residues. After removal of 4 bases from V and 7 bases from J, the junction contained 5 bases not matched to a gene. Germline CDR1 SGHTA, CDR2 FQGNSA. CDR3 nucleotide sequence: TGTGCCAGCAGCTCGGACAGGGGGCAACGTGGCTACACCTTC. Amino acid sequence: CASSSDRGQRGYTF.

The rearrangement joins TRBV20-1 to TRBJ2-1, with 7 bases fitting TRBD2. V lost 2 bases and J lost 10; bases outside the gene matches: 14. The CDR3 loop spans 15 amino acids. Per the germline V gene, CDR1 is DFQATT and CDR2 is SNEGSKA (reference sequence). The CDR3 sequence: CSARLIAGREVEQFF. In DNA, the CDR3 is TGCAGTGCTAGACTAATAGCGGGTCGTGAGGTGGAGCAGTTCTTC.

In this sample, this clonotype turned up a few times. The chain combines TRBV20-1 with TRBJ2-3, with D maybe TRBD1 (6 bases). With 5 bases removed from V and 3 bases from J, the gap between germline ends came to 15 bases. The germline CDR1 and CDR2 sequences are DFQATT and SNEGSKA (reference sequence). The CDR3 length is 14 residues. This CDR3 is CSAGPPGVTDTQYF. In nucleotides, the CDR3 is TGCAGTGCTGGACCGCCAGGGGTTACAGATACGCAGTATTTT.

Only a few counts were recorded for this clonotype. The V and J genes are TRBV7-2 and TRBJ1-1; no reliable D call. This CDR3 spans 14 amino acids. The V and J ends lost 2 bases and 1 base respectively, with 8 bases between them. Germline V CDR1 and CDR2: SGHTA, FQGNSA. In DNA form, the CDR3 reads TGTGCCAGCAGCTTAAATCTGAGGAACACTGAAGCTTTCTTT. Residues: CASSLNLRNTEAFF.

The CDR3 is CASSLGSGVGTEAFF. DNA for the CDR3: TGTGCCAGCAGCCTAGGGTCCGGGGTTGGCACTGAAGCTTTCTTT. The rearrangement uses TRBV7-2 and TRBJ1-1; D unclear. Trimming removed 5 bases from V and 4 bases from J, with 17 bases in between. Germline CDR1 is SGHTA and CDR2 is FQGNSA. CDR3 length: 15 residues.

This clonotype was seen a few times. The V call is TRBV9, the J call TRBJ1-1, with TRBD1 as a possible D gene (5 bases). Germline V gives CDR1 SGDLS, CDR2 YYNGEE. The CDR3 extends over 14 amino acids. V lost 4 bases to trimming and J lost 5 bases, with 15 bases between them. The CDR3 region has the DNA TGTGCCAGCAGCCTAACATTCTCAGGGACTGAAGCTTTCTTT. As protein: CASSLTFSGTEAFF.

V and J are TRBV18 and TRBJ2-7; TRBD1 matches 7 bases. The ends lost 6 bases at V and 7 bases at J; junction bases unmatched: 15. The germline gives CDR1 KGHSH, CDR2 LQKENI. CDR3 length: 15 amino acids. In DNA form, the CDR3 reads TGTGCCAGCTCGCGTACAGACAGGGAGTCTGGGGAGCAGTACTTC. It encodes CASSRTDRESGEQYF.

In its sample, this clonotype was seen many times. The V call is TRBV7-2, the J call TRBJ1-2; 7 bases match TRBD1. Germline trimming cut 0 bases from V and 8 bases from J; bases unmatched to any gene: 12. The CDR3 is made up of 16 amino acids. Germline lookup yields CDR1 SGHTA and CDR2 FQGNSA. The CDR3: CASSLALLTGASGYTF. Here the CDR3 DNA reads TGTGCCAGCAGCTTAGCTCTACTTACAGGGGCGAGCGGCTACACCTTC.

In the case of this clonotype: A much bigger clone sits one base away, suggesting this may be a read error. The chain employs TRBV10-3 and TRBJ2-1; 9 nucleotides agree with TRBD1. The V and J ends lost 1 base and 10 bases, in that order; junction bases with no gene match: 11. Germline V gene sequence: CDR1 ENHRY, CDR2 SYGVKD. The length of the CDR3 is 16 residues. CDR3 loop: CAISELGDRESYEQFF. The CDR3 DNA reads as TGTGCCATCAGTGAGTTAGGGGACAGGGAAAGTTACGAGCAGTTCTTC.

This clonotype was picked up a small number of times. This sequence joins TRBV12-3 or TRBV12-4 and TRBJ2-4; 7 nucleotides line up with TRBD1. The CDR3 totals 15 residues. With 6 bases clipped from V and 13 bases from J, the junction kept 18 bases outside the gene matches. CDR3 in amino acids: CASSRDRTLHNEQYF. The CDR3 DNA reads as TGTGCCAGCAGCCGGGACAGAACACTACACAATGAGCAGTACTTC.

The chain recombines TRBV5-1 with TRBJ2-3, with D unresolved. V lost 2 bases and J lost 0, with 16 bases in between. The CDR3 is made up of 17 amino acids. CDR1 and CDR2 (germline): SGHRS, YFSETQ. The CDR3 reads CASSFYSSPTSTDTQYF. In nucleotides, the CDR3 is TGCGCCAGCAGCTTTTATTCCTCCCCCACCAGCACAGATACGCAGTATTTT. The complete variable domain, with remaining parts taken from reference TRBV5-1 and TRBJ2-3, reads KAGVTQTPRYLIKTRGQQVTLSCSPISGHRSVSWYQQTPGQGLQFLFEYFSETQRNKGNFPGRFSGRQFSNSRSEMNVSTLELGDSALYLCASSFYSSPTSTDTQYFGPGTRLTVL.

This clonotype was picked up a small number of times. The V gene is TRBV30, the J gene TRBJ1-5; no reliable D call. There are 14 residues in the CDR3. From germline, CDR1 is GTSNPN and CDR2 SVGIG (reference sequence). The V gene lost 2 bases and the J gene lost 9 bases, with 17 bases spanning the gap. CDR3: CAWSKEGARRPQHF. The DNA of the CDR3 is TGTGCCTGGAGTAAGGAGGGAGCGAGAAGGCCCCAGCATTTT.

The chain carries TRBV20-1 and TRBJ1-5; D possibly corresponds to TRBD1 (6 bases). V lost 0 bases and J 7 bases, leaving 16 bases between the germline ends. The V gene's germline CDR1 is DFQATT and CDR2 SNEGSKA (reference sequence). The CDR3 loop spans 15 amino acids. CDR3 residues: CSARDGWGGGQPQHF. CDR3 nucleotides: TGCAGTGCTAGAGATGGATGGGGGGGCGGGCAGCCCCAGCATTTT.

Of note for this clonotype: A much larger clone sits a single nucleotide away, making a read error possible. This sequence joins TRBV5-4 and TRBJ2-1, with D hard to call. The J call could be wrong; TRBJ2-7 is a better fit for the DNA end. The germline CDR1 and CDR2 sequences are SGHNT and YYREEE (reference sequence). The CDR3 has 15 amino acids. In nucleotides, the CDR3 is TGTGCCAGCAGAGGTGACTCTGGCTCCTACAATGAGCAGTACTTC. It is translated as CASRGDSGSYNEQYF.

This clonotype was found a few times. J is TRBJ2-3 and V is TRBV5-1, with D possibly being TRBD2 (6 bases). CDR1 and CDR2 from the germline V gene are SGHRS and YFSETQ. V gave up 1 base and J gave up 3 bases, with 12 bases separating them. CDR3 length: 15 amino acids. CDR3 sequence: CASSLYVGGTDTQYF. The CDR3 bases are TGCGCCAGCAGCTTGTATGTGGGGGGTACAGATACGCAGTATTTT.

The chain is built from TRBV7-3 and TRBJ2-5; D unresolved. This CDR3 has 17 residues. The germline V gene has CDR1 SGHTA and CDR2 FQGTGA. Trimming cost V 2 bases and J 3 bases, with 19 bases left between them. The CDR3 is CASSLFSQLHTKETQYF. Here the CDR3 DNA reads TGTGCCAGCAGCTTATTCTCCCAGTTACACACCAAAGAGACCCAGTACTTC.

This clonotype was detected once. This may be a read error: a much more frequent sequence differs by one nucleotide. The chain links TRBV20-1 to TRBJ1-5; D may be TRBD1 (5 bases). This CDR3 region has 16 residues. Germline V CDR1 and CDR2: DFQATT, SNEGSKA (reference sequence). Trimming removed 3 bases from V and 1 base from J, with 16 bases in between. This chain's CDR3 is CSARDRDGGSNQPQHF. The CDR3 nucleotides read TGCAGTGCTAGGGATAGGGACGGGGGAAGCAATCAGCCCCAGCATTTT.

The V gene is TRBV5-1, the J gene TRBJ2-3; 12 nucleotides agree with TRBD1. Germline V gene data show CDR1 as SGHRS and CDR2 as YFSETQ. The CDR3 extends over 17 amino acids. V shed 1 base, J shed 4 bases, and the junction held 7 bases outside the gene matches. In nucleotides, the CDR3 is TGCGCCAGCAGCTTGAACCCCGGGACAGGGGGCGCAGATACGCAGTATTTT. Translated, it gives CASSLNPGTGGADTQYF.

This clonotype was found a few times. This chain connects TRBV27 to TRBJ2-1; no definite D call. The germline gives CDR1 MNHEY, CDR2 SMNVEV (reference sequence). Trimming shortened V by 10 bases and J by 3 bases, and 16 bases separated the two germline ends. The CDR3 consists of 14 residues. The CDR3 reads CATADTSGYNEQFF. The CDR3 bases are TGTGCCACCGCCGACACATCAGGCTACAATGAGCAGTTCTTC.

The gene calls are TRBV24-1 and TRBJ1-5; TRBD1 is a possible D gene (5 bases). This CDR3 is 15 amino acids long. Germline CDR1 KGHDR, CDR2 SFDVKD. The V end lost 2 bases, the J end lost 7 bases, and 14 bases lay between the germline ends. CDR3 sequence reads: CATSDSREAKQPQHF. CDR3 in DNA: TGTGCCACCAGTGATTCCAGGGAGGCGAAGCAGCCCCAGCATTTT.

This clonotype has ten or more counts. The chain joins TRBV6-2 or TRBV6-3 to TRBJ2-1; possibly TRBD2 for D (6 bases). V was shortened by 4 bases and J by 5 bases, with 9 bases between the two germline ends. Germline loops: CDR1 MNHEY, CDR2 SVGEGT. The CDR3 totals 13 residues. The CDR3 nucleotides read TGTGCCAGCAGTTCCCGACTAGACAATGAGCAGTTCTTC. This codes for CASSSRLDNEQFF.

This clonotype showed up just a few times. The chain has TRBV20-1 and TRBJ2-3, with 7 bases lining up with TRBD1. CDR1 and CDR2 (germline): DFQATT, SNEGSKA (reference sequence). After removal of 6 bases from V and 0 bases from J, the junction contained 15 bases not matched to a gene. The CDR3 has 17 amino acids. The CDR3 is CSAPQGAGTVSTDTQYF. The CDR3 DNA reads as TGCAGTGCACCCCAGGGCGCCGGGACAGTTAGCACAGATACGCAGTATTTT.

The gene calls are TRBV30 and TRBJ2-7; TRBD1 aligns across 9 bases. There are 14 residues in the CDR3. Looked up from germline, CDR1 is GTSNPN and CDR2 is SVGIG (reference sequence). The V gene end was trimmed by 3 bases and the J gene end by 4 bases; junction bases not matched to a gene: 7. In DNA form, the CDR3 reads TGTGCCTGGAGGAGGGGGGACAGGGAATACGAGCAGTACTTC. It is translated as CAWRRGDREYEQYF.

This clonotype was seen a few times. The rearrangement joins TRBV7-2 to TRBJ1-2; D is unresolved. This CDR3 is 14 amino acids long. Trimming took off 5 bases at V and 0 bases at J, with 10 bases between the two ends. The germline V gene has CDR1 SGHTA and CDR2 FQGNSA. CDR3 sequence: CASSVATSNYGYTF. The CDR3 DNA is TGTGCCAGCAGCGTGGCTACGTCTAACTATGGCTACACCTTC.

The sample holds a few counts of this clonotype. The DNA of the CDR3 is TGTGCCAGCAGCCCAGGTATGGCTAACACTGAAGCTTTCTTT. It is translated as CASSPGMANTEAFF. The chain employs TRBV7-3 and TRBJ1-1; D is unresolved. The ends were cut back, 5 bases at V and 2 bases at J, with 12 bases in the middle. CDR1 is SGHTA, CDR2 FQGTGA, per germline. The CDR3 length is 14 residues.

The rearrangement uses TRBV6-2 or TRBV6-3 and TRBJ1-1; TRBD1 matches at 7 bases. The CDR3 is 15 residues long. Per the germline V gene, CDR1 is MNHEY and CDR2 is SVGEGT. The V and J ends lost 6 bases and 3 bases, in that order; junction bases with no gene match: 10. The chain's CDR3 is CASSPITGEDTEAFF. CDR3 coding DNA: TGTGCCAGCAGCCCTATTACAGGGGAGGACACTGAAGCTTTCTTT.